A selection of T cell receptor beta chains follows, all from one sample in a study of blood T cell repertoires in COVID-19. Assay used: immunoSEQ multiplex PCR; TCRdb lists only in-frame clones, some missing. The data contain about 240,000 clones, approximately 90% of them singletons. The sequenced material came from PBMCs or T cells enriched from blood (not recorded which). The receptors shown here come from a woman aged 25 to 39 with acute COVID-19. CDR3s leave out the opening cysteine and the closing phenylalanine or tryptophan. D genes are given only for firm matches.

d_call: TRBD1
v_call: TRBV25-1
cdr3_aa: ASSDSADRAETQY

d_call: TRBD1
v_call: TRBV5-6
cdr3_aa: ASSSQTGAAHQPQH

d_call: TRBD1
v_call: TRBV3-1/TRBV3-2
cdr3_aa: ASSQGSDRGRKNTEAF

d_call: TRBD1
v_call: TRBV3-1/TRBV3-2
cdr3_aa: ASRSGGNGYT

d_call: TRBD1
v_call: TRBV16
cdr3_aa: ASSRTQGVLNQPQH

d_call: NA
v_call: TRBV4-3
cdr3_aa: ASSPNFDSLSSYNEQF

d_call: TRBD1
v_call: TRBV10-2
cdr3_aa: ASSEFHRGPNTEAF

d_call: NA
v_call: TRBV3-1/TRBV3-2
cdr3_aa: ASSQGGGPNTEAF

d_call: TRBD1
v_call: TRBV18
cdr3_aa: ASSPLTGANEKLF

d_call: TRBD2
v_call: TRBV5-1
cdr3_aa: ASSLTSDHQETQY

d_call: NA
v_call: TRBV7-2
cdr3_aa: ASSPDRFSYNEQF

d_call: TRBD1
v_call: TRBV4-3
cdr3_aa: ASSQRPGQGYEQY

d_call: NA
v_call: TRBV10-1
cdr3_aa: ASSESAGDGYT

d_call: NA
v_call: TRBV13
cdr3_aa: ASSQRGGWDEQF

d_call: TRBD1
v_call: TRBV19
cdr3_aa: ASNDPGQGAEGANVLT

d_call: TRBD1
v_call: TRBV5-1
cdr3_aa: ASSLERDRVKGGYT

d_call: NA
v_call: TRBV6-5
cdr3_aa: ASSSGVVTEAF

d_call: NA
v_call: TRBV3-1/TRBV3-2
cdr3_aa: ASSQTSGGASRSF

d_call: TRBD1
v_call: TRBV3-1/TRBV3-2
cdr3_aa: ASSQEDRNSPLH

d_call: TRBD1
v_call: TRBV9
cdr3_aa: ASKKDRGGYGYT

d_call: TRBD1
v_call: TRBV5-1
cdr3_aa: ASSLWTGGTGELF

d_call: TRBD2
v_call: TRBV11-2
cdr3_aa: ASSLMTSERETQY

d_call: NA
v_call: TRBV3-1/TRBV3-2
cdr3_aa: ASSQNGAGYNEQF

d_call: NA
v_call: TRBV10-2
cdr3_aa: ASSEWRVRGRSGELF

d_call: TRBD1
v_call: TRBV19
cdr3_aa: ASRGQGARGGYT

d_call: TRBD1
v_call: TRBV7-9
cdr3_aa: ASSLGDRGRQETQY

d_call: NA
v_call: TRBV5-1
cdr3_aa: ASSLEGGAYNEQF

d_call: TRBD1
v_call: TRBV2
cdr3_aa: ASSVRQGAAEAF

d_call: NA
v_call: TRBV3-1/TRBV3-2
cdr3_aa: ASSQELQGDQPQH

d_call: NA
v_call: TRBV4-3
cdr3_aa: ASSQVTQRQKQF

d_call: NA
v_call: TRBV5-4
cdr3_aa: ASNRDGTGSYGYT

d_call: NA
v_call: TRBV3-1/TRBV3-2
cdr3_aa: ASSQGPGSMETQY

d_call: TRBD1
v_call: TRBV5-8
cdr3_aa: ASSYDREANEQY

d_call: NA
v_call: TRBV2
cdr3_aa: ASSGVGAF

d_call: NA
v_call: TRBV6-5
cdr3_aa: ASSYSRRSSYEQY

d_call: TRBD1
v_call: TRBV5-1
cdr3_aa: ASSQTGIIETQY

d_call: NA
v_call: TRBV18
cdr3_aa: ASSLDYKETQY

d_call: TRBD1
v_call: TRBV12-3/TRBV12-4
cdr3_aa: ASRRTGTYGYT

d_call: NA
v_call: TRBV6-5
cdr3_aa: ASSRQSLYGYT

d_call: TRBD1
v_call: TRBV5-1
cdr3_aa: ASSTDRAYPYEQY

d_call: TRBD2
v_call: TRBV10-3
cdr3_aa: AISESPSGGDKDEQY

d_call: TRBD2
v_call: TRBV6-2/TRBV6-3
cdr3_aa: ASSGAGGRDEQF

d_call: TRBD1
v_call: TRBV2
cdr3_aa: ASRNSPGTGEGTEAF

d_call: NA
v_call: TRBV5-5
cdr3_aa: ASSSGPGQPQH

d_call: NA
v_call: TRBV9
cdr3_aa: ASSVGDYTEAF

d_call: NA
v_call: TRBV12-3/TRBV12-4
cdr3_aa: ASILRGEQF

d_call: NA
v_call: TRBV19
cdr3_aa: ASSITVAGGEFYSNQPQH

d_call: TRBD2
v_call: TRBV4-2
cdr3_aa: ASSQDRGLPYNEQF

d_call: NA
v_call: TRBV3-1/TRBV3-2
cdr3_aa: ASSQELVSNSNQPQH

d_call: TRBD1
v_call: TRBV15
cdr3_aa: ATSPQGASTGANVLT

d_call: NA
v_call: TRBV12-3/TRBV12-4
cdr3_aa: ASSFKGDSPLH

d_call: NA
v_call: TRBV6-4
cdr3_aa: ASSPTGYYNSPLH

d_call: TRBD1
v_call: TRBV6-5
cdr3_aa: ASSRDRGAYGYT

d_call: NA
v_call: TRBV4-3
cdr3_aa: ASSQVSSSRTSTDTQY